The 11 T cell receptor beta chains given below trace back to one sample, sequenced in a study of blood T cells in healthy people across ages. A sample-barcoded 5' primer and a J-beta primer mix were used in a second PCR of about 6 to 11 cycles. TCRdb analysed the 5' RACE reads with MiXCR anew, one entry per CDR3 protein. The table lists 800,000 or so distinct CDR3 sequences, roughly 25% of them singletons. The same data also went into a second study, on T cells of mothers and their children.

Sequenced: blood. All receptors come from a boy younger than 18 in good health.

This clonotype showed up just a few times. The rearrangement uses TRBV4-1 and TRBJ2-2; 7 positions match TRBD2. The J segment lost 1 base and the V segment lost 8 bases, leaving 10 bases of the junction unmatched. CDR1 is MGHRA, CDR2 YSYEKL, per germline. The CDR3 contains 16 residues. The CDR3 reads CASQSSGTGNTGELFF. CDR3 nucleotides: TGCGCCAGCCAATCAAGCGGGACGGGGAACACCGGGGAGCTGTTTTTT.

The rearrangement links TRBV27 to TRBJ1-2, with 8 bases identical to TRBD1. Trimming at V came to 3 bases and at J to 8 bases, leaving 5 bases not matched to a gene. Germline V lookup: CDR1 MNHEY, CDR2 SMNVEV (reference sequence). This CDR3 has 13 amino acids. The CDR3 sequence is CASSLWTGQGYTF. The CDR3 DNA is TGTGCCAGCAGTTTGTGGACAGGGCAAGGCTACACCTTC.

This chain joins TRBV2 and TRBJ2-1; TRBD2 is a possible D gene (5 bases). There are 14 residues in the CDR3. Per the germline V gene, CDR1 is SNHLY and CDR2 is FYNNEI. CDR3: CAADSGLVNNEQFF. The CDR3 DNA reads TGTGCAGCGGACTCGGGCCTAGTCAACAATGAGCAGTTCTTC.

This chain uses TRBV24-1 with TRBJ2-2; D call uncertain. The ends were cut back, 0 bases at V and 4 bases at J, with 8 bases in the middle. This CDR3 is built from 15 residues. Germline V lookup: CDR1 KGHDR, CDR2 SFDVKD. The DNA of the CDR3 is TGTGCCACCAGTGATTTGTCGGGTACCACCGGGGAGCTGTTTTTT. It encodes CATSDLSGTTGELFF.

In this sample, this clonotype turned up a few times. The rearrangement uses TRBV20-1 and TRBJ2-1; D unclear. CDR1 and CDR2 from the germline V gene are DFQATT and SNEGSKA (reference sequence). CDR3 length equals 14 residues. V lost 3 bases and J lost 7, with 16 bases in between. The CDR3 DNA is TGCAGTGCTAGTACTGGTTTATTAACAAATGAGCAGTTCTTC. The encoded protein is CSASTGLLTNEQFF.

About this clonotype: The junction differs from germline at one of its ends, possibly a read error. The chain is built from TRBV4-1 and TRBJ1-4, with 7 bases fitting TRBD1. This CDR3 has 15 amino acids. Germline V gives CDR1 MGHRA, CDR2 YSYEKL. For the CDR3, the DNA is TGCGCCAGCAGCCAAGAAGACAGGGTCGGCGAAAAACTATTTTTT. Its translation is CASSQEDRVGEKLFF.

This chain connects TRBV6-4 to TRBJ2-5, with 10 bases identical to TRBD1. The J call is doubtful: the DNA matches TRBJ2-1 better. CDR3 length equals 15 residues. Germline V gene sequence: CDR1 MRHNA, CDR2 SNTAGT. The chain's CDR3 is CASSDSGQGNNEQFF. CDR3 sequence (DNA): TGTGCCAGCAGTGATTCGGGACAGGGGAACAATGAGCAGTTCTTC.

The chain links TRBV4-3 to TRBJ2-7; 7 positions match TRBD1. The V gene end was trimmed by 0 bases and the J gene end by 2 bases; junction bases not matched to a gene: 7. Germline V lookup: CDR1 LGHNA, CDR2 YSLEER. CDR3 length equals 16 residues. The CDR3 bases are TGCGCCAGCAGCCAAGACGGACGTCAGGGGGCCTACGAGCAGTACTTC. This encodes CASSQDGRQGAYEQYF.

Points on this clonotype: At one of its ends the junction is not consistent with the germline gene, which may arise from a read error. The rearrangement joins TRBV28 to TRBJ1-4, with 9 bases matching TRBD1. The CDR3 sequence is 16 residues long. The V gene's germline CDR1 is MDHEN and CDR2 SYDVKM. This CDR3 reads CACSLTGTGIREKLFF. The CDR3 region has the DNA TGTGCCTGCAGTTTAACCGGGACAGGGATCCGTGAAAAACTGTTTTTT.

The chain recombines TRBV7-8 with TRBJ1-4; no reliable D call. Germline V gene lookup returns CDR1 SGHVS and CDR2 FQNEAQ. V lost 1 base and J 0 bases, leaving 6 bases between the germline ends. The CDR3 covers 15 residues. DNA of the CDR3: TGTGCCAGCAGCTTAGTTTCCCCAACTAATGAAAAACTGTTTTTT. This encodes CASSLVSPTNEKLFF.

V usage is TRBV10-3 and J usage is TRBJ1-2, with D tentatively TRBD1 (6 bases). Germline loops: CDR1 ENHRY, CDR2 SYGVKD. V was cut by 4 bases and J by 0 bases, with 12 bases left in between. The CDR3 contains 15 residues. CDR3 DNA: TGTGCCATCAGTGGACAGGTGTTAGCTAACTATGGCTACACCTTC. Its protein is CAISGQVLANYGYTF.